Below, 14 T cell receptor beta chains from the same sample are listed, as sequenced in a study of cytomegalovirus exposure and HLA in healthy donors. A multiplex PCR was run with 60 Vbeta primers and 13 Jbeta primers. Generated by immunoSEQ multiplex PCR, the TCRdb table keeps only in-frame clones and is missing some. The table shows under 200,000 clones, with approximately 84% occurring only once. Sequenced material: PBMCs. Receptors were obtained from a woman between 45 and 65 years old in good health and CMV-seropositive.

This clone was observed a few times. The chain has TRBV7-2 and TRBJ1-4; tentatively, D is TRBD1 (5 bases). The CDR3 runs 14 residues. Trimming shortened V by 7 bases and J by 7 bases, and 16 bases separated the two germline ends. Per the germline V gene, CDR1 is SGHTA and CDR2 is FQGNSA. In nucleotides, the CDR3 is TGTGCCAGCAACTCTCAGGGAGGTGGTGAAAAACTGTTTTTT. Translating gives CASNSQGGGEKLFF.

The genes are TRBV6-5 and TRBJ1-6; TRBD1 matches at 8 bases. Looked up from germline, CDR1 is MNHEY and CDR2 is SVGAGI. CDR3 size: 15 residues. V shed 7 bases and J 5 bases; nucleotides not matched to a gene: 7. The CDR3 nucleotides read TGTGCCAGCACTGCGGACAGGGCCAATAATTCACCCCTCCACTTT. As protein: CASTADRANNSPLHF.

The genes are TRBV9 and TRBJ2-7, with TRBD2 as a possible D gene (5 bases). The CDR3 contains 13 residues. The V gene's germline CDR1 is SGDLS and CDR2 YYNGEE. V was shortened by 2 bases and J by 4 bases, with 10 bases between the two germline ends. The CDR3 DNA sequence: TGTGCCAGCAGCGTCACCCCGGGGTACGAGCAGTACTTC. Translation gives CASSVTPGYEQYF. Supplemented by reference TRBV9 and TRBJ2-7, the full variable domain reads DSGVTQTPKHLITATGQRVTLRCSPRSGDLSVYWYQQSLDQGLQFLIQYYNGEERAKGNILERFSAQQFPDLHSELNLSSLELGDSALYFCASSVTPGYEQYFGPGTRLTVT.

The rearrangement uses TRBV2 and TRBJ1-5; D gene unclear. Trimming pared 7 bases from V and 1 base from J, leaving 14 bases between. This CDR3 has 15 residues. CDR1 and CDR2 from the germline V gene are SNHLY and FYNNEI. DNA of the CDR3: TGTGCCAGCAAATCGGGGTCGGAGAGCAATCAGCCCCAGCATTTT. Translated, it gives CASKSGSESNQPQHF.

The chain couples TRBV27 to TRBJ1-1, with D uncertain. Germline V gene data show CDR1 as MNHEY and CDR2 as SMNVEV (reference sequence). The CDR3 length is 13 residues. V was trimmed by 3 bases and J by 4 bases, leaving 9 bases between them. CDR3 bases: TGTGCCAGCAGTTTTGGAGGGTTCACTGAAGCTTTCTTT. This translates into CASSFGGFTEAFF.

The chain links TRBV9 to TRBJ1-4; TRBD1 matches at 7 bases. V was pared by 4 bases and J by 0 bases, with 6 bases of the junction left unmatched. The CDR3 is made up of 16 amino acids. Germline V CDR1 and CDR2: SGDLS, YYNGEE. The CDR3 loop is CASSPRQGPTNEKLFF. The CDR3 nucleotides are TGTGCCAGCAGCCCCAGACAGGGCCCAACTAATGAAAAACTGTTTTTT.

Comment on this clone: Its ends do not fully match the called genes, so a read error is possible. This rearrangement joins TRBV6-1 to TRBJ2-2, with TRBD1 as a possible D gene (5 bases). Germline CDR1 reads MNHNS; CDR2 reads SASEGT. The CDR3 runs to 13 residues. The CDR3 reads CASRAGNAGELFF. CDR3 DNA sequence: TGTGCCAGCAGGGCAGGGAACGCCGGGGAGCTGTTTTTT.

This chain connects TRBV10-3 to TRBJ1-2, with a tentative D call TRBD1 (5 bases). V lost 0 bases and J 0 bases, leaving 17 bases between the germline ends. The CDR3 sequence is 18 residues long. Per the germline V gene, CDR1 is ENHRY and CDR2 is SYGVKD. CDR3 region: CAISESPGARASNYGYTF. Here the CDR3 DNA reads TGTGCCATCAGTGAGTCGCCTGGGGCCAGGGCCTCTAACTATGGCTACACCTTC.

J is TRBJ1-1 and V is TRBV6-1; 9 bases are a match to TRBD1. The CDR3 spans 15 residues. Germline-derived CDR1 and CDR2 are MNHNS and SASEGT. Trimming removed 4 bases from V and 6 bases from J; junction bases left unmatched: 9. CDR3 amino acids: CASSAGQGSIAEAFF. The CDR3 coding sequence is TGTGCCAGCAGTGCAGGACAGGGGAGTATAGCTGAAGCTTTCTTT.

This clone showed up just once. This sequence joins TRBV30 and TRBJ2-2; D perhaps matches TRBD2 (6 bases). V was cut by 3 bases and J by 0 bases, with 8 bases left in between. Germline V gene lookup returns CDR1 GTSNPN and CDR2 SVGIG (reference sequence). The CDR3 totals 14 residues. Here the CDR3 reads CAWRRGANTGELFF. In DNA, the CDR3 is TGTGCCTGGAGGCGGGGAGCGAACACCGGGGAGCTGTTTTTT.

The chain joins TRBV5-4 to TRBJ2-1; TRBD1 aligns across 7 bases. V trimming: 4 bases; J trimming: 8 bases; junction bases outside the gene matches: 12. CDR1 and CDR2 from the germline V gene are SGHNT and YYREEE (reference sequence). The CDR3 totals 15 residues. This CDR3 reads CASSETGSLLHEQFF. The CDR3 nucleotides are TGTGCCAGCAGCGAGACAGGGAGTTTACTCCATGAGCAGTTCTTC.

The chain combines TRBV6-5 with TRBJ2-7, with a possible D match to TRBD2 (5 bases). From germline, CDR1 is MNHEY and CDR2 SVGAGI. Trimming took off 6 bases at V and 3 bases at J, with 9 bases between the two ends. The CDR3 has 12 amino acids. The chain's CDR3 is CASRTDFYEQYF. The CDR3 DNA reads as TGTGCCAGCAGGACGGACTTCTACGAGCAGTACTTC.

Regarding this clone: At one boundary the junction diverges from the germline segment, which might be a read error. The sample has other DNA sequences that encode this CDR3 too. The genes are TRBV5-1 and TRBJ2-2, with TRBD1 matching over 8 bases. CDR1 SGHRS and CDR2 YFSETQ come from the germline V gene. The length of the CDR3 is 15 residues. CDR3 residues: CASSLQGENTGELFF. CDR3 in DNA: TGCGCCAGCAGCTTACAGGGGGAGAACACCGGGGAACTGTTTTTT.

For the CDR3, the DNA is TGTGCCAGCAGCTTTGATGGGGCTAGCACAGATACGCAGTATTTT. Translating it yields CASSFDGASTDTQYF. The chain employs TRBV7-2 and TRBJ2-3; D perhaps matches TRBD1 (5 bases). The germline CDR1 and CDR2 sequences are SGHTA and FQGNSA. This CDR3 contains 15 residues. With 3 bases removed from V and 0 bases from J, the gap between germline ends came to 10 bases. The full variable domain, rest sourced from reference TRBV7-2 and TRBJ2-3, is GAGVSQSPSNKVTEKGKDVELRCDPISGHTALYWYRQSLGQGLEFLIYFQGNSAPDKSGLPSDRFSAERTGGSVSTLTIQRTQQEDSAVYLCASSFDGASTDTQYFGPGTRLTVL.